The entry below gives a single T cell receptor (beta chain) sequence along with its context. As yet, its antigen is unknown. Produced via immunoSEQ multiplex PCR; TCRdb's table is partial and in-frame only. The table lists around 59,000 clones, about 89% of them singletons. The sample originates from a study of OX40 agonist ivuxolimab in advanced cancers. The overall study: Ivuxolimab, which is an agonistic anti-OX40 (CD134) antibody, was administered to the patients. Patients were 82.7% male with ages roughly 20 to 80, mean about 60. Whole-study findings and limits: Partial responders receiving 0.1-3.0 mg/kg showed among the lowest clonal expansion.

V dropped 0 bases and J dropped 2 bases, with 21 bases sitting between them. Germline-derived CDR1 and CDR2 are SGHRS and YFSETQ. The CDR3 contains 19 residues. Autoimmune disease history or systemic immunosuppression excluded patients. The receptor comes from an adult with an advanced solid tumor such as melanoma, head and neck, liver or kidney cancer. This material consisted of CD4+ or CD8+ T cells sorted from blood, taken in a trial of the OX40 agonist ivuxolimab. V is TRBV5-1 and J is TRBJ2-1; maybe TRBD2 (5 bases). The CDR3 region has the DNA TGCGCCAGCAGCTTGGGCCCAGCTTTCGCGGGTGGAACCTACAATGAGCAGTTCTTC. This translates into CASSLGPAFAGGTYNEQFF.